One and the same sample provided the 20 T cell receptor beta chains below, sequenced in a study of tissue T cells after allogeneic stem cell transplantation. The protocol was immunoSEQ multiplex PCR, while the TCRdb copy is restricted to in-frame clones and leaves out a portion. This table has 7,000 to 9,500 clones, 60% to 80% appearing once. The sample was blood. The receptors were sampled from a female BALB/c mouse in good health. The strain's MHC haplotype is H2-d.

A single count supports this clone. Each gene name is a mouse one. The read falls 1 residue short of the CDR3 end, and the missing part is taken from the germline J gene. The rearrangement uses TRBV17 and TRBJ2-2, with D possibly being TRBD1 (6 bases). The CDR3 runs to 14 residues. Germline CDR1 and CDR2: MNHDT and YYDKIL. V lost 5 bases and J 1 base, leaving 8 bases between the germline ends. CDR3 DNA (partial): TGTGCTAGCAGTGGGACAAAAAACACCGGGCAGCTCTAC. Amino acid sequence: CASSGTKNTGQLY. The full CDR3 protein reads CASSGTKNTGQLYF.

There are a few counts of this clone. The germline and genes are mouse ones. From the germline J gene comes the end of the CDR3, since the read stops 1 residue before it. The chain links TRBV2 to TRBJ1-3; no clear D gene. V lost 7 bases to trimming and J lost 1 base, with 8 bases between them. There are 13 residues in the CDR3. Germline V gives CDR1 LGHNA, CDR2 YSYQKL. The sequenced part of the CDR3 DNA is TGTGCCAGCAAACACCAATCTGGAAATACGCTCTAT. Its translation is CASKHQSGNTLY. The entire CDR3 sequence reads CASKHQSGNTLYF. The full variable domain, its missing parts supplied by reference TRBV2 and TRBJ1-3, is DPKIIQKPKYLVAVTGSEKILICEQYLGHNAMYWYRQSAKKPLEFMFSYSYQKLMDNQTASSRFQPQSSKKNHLDLQITALKPDDSATYFCASKHQSGNTLYFGEGSRLIVV.

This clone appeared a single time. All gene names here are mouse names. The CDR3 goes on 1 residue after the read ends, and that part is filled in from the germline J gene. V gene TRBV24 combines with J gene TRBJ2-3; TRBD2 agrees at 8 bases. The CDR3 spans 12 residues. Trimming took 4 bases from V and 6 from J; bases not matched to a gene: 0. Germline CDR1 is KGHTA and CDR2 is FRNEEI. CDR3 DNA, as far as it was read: TGTGCCAGCAGTCGACTGGGGGAAACGCTGTAT. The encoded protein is CASSRLGETLY. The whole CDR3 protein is CASSRLGETLYF.

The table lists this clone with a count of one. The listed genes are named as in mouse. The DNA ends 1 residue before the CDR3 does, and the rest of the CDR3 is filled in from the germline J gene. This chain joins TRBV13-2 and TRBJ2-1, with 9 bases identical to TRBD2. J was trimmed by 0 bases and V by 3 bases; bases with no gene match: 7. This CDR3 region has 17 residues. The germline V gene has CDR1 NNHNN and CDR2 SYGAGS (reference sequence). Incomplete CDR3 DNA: TGTGCCAGCGGTGCCTGGGGGGGGCGCGATAACTATGCTGAGCAGTTC. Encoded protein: CASGAWGGRDNYAEQF. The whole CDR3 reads CASGAWGGRDNYAEQFF.

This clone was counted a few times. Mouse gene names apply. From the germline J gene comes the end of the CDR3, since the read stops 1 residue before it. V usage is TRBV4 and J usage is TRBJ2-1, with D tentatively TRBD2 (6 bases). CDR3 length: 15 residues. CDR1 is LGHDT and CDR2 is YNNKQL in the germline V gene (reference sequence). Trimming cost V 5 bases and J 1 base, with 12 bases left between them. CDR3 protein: CASSPHWENYAEQFF. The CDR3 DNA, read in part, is TGTGCCAGCAGCCCTCACTGGGAAAACTATGCTGAGCAGTTC.

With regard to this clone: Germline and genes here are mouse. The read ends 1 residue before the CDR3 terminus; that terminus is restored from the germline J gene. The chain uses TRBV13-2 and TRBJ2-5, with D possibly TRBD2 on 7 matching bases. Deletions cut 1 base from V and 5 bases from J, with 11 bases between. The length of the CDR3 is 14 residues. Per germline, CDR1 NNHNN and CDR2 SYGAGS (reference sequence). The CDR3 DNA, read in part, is TGTGCCAGCGGTGATAGGGGGGCGGGAGACACCCAGTAC. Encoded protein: CASGDRGAGDTQY. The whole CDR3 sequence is CASGDRGAGDTQYF.

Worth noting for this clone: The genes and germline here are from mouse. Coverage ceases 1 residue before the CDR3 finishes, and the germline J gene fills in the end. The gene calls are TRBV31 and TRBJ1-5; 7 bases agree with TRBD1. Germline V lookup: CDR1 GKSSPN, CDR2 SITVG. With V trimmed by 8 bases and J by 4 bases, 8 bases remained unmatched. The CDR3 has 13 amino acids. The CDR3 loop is CAETGWGNQAPLF. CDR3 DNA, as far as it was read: TGTGCCGAGACAGGGTGGGGTAACCAGGCTCCGCTT.

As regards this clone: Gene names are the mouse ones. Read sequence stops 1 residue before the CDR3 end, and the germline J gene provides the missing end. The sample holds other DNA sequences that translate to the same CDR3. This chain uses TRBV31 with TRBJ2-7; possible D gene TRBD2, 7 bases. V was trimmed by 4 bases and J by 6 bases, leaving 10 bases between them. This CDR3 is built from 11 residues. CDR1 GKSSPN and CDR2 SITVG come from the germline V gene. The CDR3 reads CAWKGGGEQYF. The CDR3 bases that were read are TGTGCCTGGAAGGGGGGGGGTGAACAGTAC.

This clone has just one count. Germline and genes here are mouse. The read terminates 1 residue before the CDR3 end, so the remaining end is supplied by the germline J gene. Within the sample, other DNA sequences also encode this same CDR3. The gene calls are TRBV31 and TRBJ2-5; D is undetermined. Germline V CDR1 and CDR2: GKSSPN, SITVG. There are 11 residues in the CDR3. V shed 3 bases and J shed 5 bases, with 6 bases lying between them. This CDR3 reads CAWSPRDTQYF. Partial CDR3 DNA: TGTGCCTGGAGCCCGAGAGACACCCAGTAC.

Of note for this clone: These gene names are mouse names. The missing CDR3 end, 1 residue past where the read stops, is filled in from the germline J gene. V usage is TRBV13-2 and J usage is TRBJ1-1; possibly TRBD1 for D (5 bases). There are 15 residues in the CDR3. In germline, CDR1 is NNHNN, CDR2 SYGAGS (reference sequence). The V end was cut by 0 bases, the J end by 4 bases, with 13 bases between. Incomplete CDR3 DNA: TGTGCCAGCGGTGATGCTGGGGGGAGAACCACAGAAGTCTTC. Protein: CASGDAGGRTTEVF. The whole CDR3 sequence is CASGDAGGRTTEVFF.

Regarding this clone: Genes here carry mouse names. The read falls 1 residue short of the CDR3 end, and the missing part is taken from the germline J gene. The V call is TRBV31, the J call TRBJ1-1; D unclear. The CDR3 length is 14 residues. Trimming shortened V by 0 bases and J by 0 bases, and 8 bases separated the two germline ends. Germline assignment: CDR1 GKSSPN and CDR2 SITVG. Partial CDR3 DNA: TGTGCCTGGAGTCTCTCCAGTGCAAACACAGAAGTCTTC. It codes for CAWSLSSANTEVF. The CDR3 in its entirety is CAWSLSSANTEVFF.

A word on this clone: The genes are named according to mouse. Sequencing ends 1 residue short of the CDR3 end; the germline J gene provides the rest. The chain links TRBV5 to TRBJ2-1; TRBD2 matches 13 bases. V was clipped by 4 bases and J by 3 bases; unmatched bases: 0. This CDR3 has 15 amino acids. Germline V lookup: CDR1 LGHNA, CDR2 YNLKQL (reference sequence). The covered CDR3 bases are TGTGCCAGCAGCCGGGACTGGGGGGGCTATGCTGAGCAGTTC. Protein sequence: CASSRDWGGYAEQF. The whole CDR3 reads CASSRDWGGYAEQFF.

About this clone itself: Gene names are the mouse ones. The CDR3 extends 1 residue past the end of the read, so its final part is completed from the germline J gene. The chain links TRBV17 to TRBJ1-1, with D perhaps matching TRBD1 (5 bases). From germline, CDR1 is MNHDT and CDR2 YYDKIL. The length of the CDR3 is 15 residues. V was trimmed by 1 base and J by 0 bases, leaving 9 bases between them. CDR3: CASSRGGTSNTEVFF. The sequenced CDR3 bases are TGTGCTAGCAGTAGAGGCGGGACCTCAAACACAGAAGTCTTC.

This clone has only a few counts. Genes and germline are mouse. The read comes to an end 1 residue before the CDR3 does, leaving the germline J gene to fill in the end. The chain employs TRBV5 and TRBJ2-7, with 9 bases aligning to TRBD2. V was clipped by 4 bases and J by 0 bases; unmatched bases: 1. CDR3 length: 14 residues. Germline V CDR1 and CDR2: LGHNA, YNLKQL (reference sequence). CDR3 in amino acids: CASSPWGGSYEQYF. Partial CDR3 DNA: TGTGCCAGCAGCCCCTGGGGGGGCTCCTATGAACAGTAC.

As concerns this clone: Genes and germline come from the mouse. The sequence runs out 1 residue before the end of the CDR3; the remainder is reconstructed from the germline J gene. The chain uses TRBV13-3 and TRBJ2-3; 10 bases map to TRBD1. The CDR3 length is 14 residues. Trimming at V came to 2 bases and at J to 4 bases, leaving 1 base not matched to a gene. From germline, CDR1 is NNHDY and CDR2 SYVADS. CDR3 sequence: CASSETGGPETLYF. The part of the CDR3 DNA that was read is TGTGCCAGCAGTGAGACAGGGGGCCCAGAAACGCTGTAT.

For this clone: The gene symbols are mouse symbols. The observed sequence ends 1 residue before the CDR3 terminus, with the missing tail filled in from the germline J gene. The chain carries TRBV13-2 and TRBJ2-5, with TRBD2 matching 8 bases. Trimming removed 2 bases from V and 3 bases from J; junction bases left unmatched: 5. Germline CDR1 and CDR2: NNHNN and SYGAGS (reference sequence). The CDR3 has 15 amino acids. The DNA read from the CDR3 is TGTGCCAGCGGTGAAGGCCGGGACTGGCAAGACACCCAGTAC. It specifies CASGEGRDWQDTQY. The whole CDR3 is CASGEGRDWQDTQYF.

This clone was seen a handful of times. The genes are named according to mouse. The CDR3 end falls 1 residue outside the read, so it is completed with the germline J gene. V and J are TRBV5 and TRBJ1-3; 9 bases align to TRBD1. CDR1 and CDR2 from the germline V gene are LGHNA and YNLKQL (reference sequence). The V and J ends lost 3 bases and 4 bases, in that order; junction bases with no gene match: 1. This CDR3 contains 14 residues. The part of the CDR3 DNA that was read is TGTGCCAGCAGCCAGACAGGGGGAGGAAATACGCTCTAT. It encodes CASSQTGGGNTLY. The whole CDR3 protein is CASSQTGGGNTLYF.

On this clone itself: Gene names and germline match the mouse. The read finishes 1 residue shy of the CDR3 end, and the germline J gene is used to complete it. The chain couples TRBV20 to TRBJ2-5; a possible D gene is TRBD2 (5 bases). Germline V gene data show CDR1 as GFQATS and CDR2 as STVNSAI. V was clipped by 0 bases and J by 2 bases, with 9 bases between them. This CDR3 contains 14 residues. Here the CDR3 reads CGARDWVGQDTQYF. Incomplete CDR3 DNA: TGTGGTGCTAGGGACTGGGTGGGCCAAGACACCCAGTAC.

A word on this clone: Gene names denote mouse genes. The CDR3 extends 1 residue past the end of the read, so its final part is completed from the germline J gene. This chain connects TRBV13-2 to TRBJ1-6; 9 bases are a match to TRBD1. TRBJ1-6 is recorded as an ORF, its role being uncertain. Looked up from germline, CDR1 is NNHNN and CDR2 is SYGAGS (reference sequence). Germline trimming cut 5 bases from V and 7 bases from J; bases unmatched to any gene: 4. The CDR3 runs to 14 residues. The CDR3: CASGDRGGNSPLYF. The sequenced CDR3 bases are TGTGCCAGCGGCGACAGGGGGGGAAATTCGCCCCTCTAC.

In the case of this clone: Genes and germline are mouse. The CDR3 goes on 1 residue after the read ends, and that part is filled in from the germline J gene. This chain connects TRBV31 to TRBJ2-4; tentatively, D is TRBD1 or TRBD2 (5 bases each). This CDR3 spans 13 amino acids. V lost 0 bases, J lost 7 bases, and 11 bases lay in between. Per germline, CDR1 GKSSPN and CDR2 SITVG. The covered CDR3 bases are TGTGCCTGGAGTCTAGAGGGACGGGACACCTTGTAC. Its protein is CAWSLEGRDTLY. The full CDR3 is CAWSLEGRDTLYF.